The 18 T cell receptor beta chains below come from one sample, sequenced in a study of human T cells and chemical hapten exposure. TCRdb passed the RACE reads through MiXCR, listing each CDR3 protein once. In the table there are some 39,000 distinct CDR3 sequences, 9% to 9.5% of which are singletons. Time point of the sample: patch test 3, about 24 weeks after DPC sensitization. Specified treatment: therapeutic diphenylcyclopropenone sensitization with weekly scalp DPC. Whole blood, unfractionated, served as the material for total RNA extraction. Sequences were derived from whole blood, sampled in connection with sensitization to the hapten diphenylcyclopropenone (DPC). All receptors come from a middle-aged man with alopecia areata. Some clones in this sample may be carry-over from other donors' samples.

This clonotype has at least ten counts. V gene TRBV7-2 combines with J gene TRBJ2-5, with a tentative D call TRBD2 (5 bases). The CDR3 totals 14 residues. Trimming left V 0 bases short and J 5 bases short, with 10 bases between. CDR1 is SGHTA, CDR2 FQGNSA, per germline. The CDR3 sequence is CASSLAGASETQYF. Written as DNA, the CDR3 is TGTGCCAGCAGCTTAGCGGGAGCATCGGAGACCCAGTACTTC.

This clonotype came up many times. CDR3 sequence: CSATGLSDNEQFF. Written as DNA, the CDR3 is TGCAGCGCCACGGGACTAAGCGACAATGAGCAGTTCTTC. This chain uses TRBV29-1 with TRBJ2-1, with 7 bases that match TRBD2. Looked up from germline, CDR1 is SQVTM and CDR2 is ANQGSEA. The CDR3 contains 13 residues. The V and J ends lost 7 bases and 5 bases, in that order; junction bases with no gene match: 8.

The rearrangement links TRBV11-2 to TRBJ2-1, with D possibly being TRBD2 (6 bases). The CDR3 totals 15 residues. V lost 1 base to trimming and J lost 7 bases, with 14 bases between them. CDR1 is SGHAT, CDR2 FQNNGV, per germline. CDR3 in amino acids: CASSLVGGPGNEQFF. DNA of the CDR3: TGTGCCAGCAGCTTAGTAGGAGGGCCTGGAAATGAGCAGTTCTTC.

This clonotype was seen at least ten times. The chain has TRBV12-3 or TRBV12-4 and TRBJ1-2, with D possibly TRBD1 on 6 matching bases. The CDR3 is 13 amino acids. V shed 11 bases and J shed 7 bases, with 20 bases lying between them. CDR3 protein: CAGSSNRAGGYTF. The CDR3 nucleotides read TGTGCCGGATCATCGAACAGGGCCGGTGGCTACACCTTC.

This clonotype was seen repeatedly, ten times or more. The CDR3 reads CASSAGTGGSDTQYF. CDR3 DNA sequence: TGTGCCAGCAGTGCCGGGACAGGGGGATCAGATACGCAGTATTTT. The chain links TRBV28 to TRBJ2-3, with TRBD1 identical over 11 bases. Germline CDR1 MDHEN, CDR2 SYDVKM. After removal of 5 bases from V and 4 bases from J, the junction contained 5 bases not matched to a gene. This CDR3 contains 15 residues.

This clonotype was detected many times. The rearrangement joins TRBV10-1 to TRBJ2-1; TRBD1 is a possible D gene (5 bases). The V gene's germline CDR1 is WNHNN and CDR2 SYGVQD (reference sequence). There are 17 residues in the CDR3. With 0 bases removed from V and 1 base from J, the gap between germline ends came to 13 bases. As DNA, the CDR3 is TGCGCCAGCAGTGAGTCCAGGGTCGCAAGGTCCTACAATGAGCAGTTCTTC. Translated, it gives CASSESRVARSYNEQFF.

This clonotype was seen at least ten times. J is TRBJ2-1 and V is TRBV12-3 or TRBV12-4; D is ambiguous. The V end was cut by 5 bases, the J end by 9 bases, with 5 bases between. This CDR3 spans 10 amino acids. This chain's CDR3 is CASSDVEQFF. CDR3 DNA: TGTGCCAGCAGTGACGTTGAGCAGTTCTTC.

This clonotype was seen ten or more times. V is TRBV2 and J is TRBJ2-7; 9 bases are shared with TRBD2. In germline, CDR1 is SNHLY, CDR2 FYNNEI. Unmatched junction bases numbered 6, after V lost 6 bases and J lost 6 bases. The length of the CDR3 is 13 residues. This CDR3 reads CASSGTSWSEQYF. For the CDR3, the DNA is TGTGCCAGCAGCGGGACTAGCTGGAGCGAGCAGTACTTC.

This clonotype came up a few times. One end of the junction varies from germline; a read error may be responsible. The chain couples TRBV11-2 to TRBJ1-5, with 9 bases matching TRBD1. CDR3 size: 14 residues. The V gene's germline CDR1 is SGHAT and CDR2 FQNNGV. The CDR3 region has the DNA TGTGCCAGCAGCGCCGGGACAGGGAATCGGCCCCAGCATTTT. This gives the protein CASSAGTGNRPQHF. The variable domain in full, completed from reference TRBV11-2 and TRBJ1-5, reads EAGVAQSPRYKIIEKRQSVAFWCNPISGHATLYWYQQILGQGPKLLIQFQNNGVVDDSQLPKDRFSAERLKGVDSTLKIQPAKLEDSAVYLCASSAGTGNRPQHFGDGTRLSIL.

This clonotype was seen more than once but under ten times. V and J are TRBV20-1 and TRBJ2-7, with 9 positions matching TRBD2. The CDR3 has 15 amino acids. The junction had 5 bases not matched to a gene; V was cut back by 2 bases and J by 0 bases. Germline V gene data show CDR1 as DFQATT and CDR2 as SNEGSKA (reference sequence). The CDR3: CSARRAGGPSYEQYF. CDR3 DNA sequence: TGCAGTGCTAGAAGAGCGGGAGGCCCCTCCTACGAGCAGTACTTC.

The chain links TRBV7-2 to TRBJ2-7; D call uncertain. There are 14 residues in the CDR3. Germline loops: CDR1 SGHTA, CDR2 FQGNSA. Trimming pared 4 bases from V and 1 base from J, leaving 11 bases between. CDR3 loop: CASSSRPGSYEQYF. In nucleotides, the CDR3 is TGTGCCAGCAGCTCCCGGCCAGGATCCTACGAGCAGTACTTC.

The table lists this clonotype with many counts. The chain carries TRBV20-1 and TRBJ2-6; 7 bases are a match to TRBD1. V gave up 3 bases and J gave up 4 bases; unmatched junction bases: 9. This CDR3 contains 16 residues. Germline CDR1 and CDR2: DFQATT and SNEGSKA (reference sequence). The CDR3 DNA reads TGCAGTGCTAGTCAACAGGGGTTCTCCGGGGCCAACGTCCTGACTTTC. Protein: CSASQQGFSGANVLTF.

This clonotype was seen ten or more times. V is TRBV7-6 and J is TRBJ2-1, with 9 bases lining up with TRBD2. This CDR3 contains 15 residues. J lost 4 bases, V lost 4 bases, and 5 bases had no gene match. Per germline, CDR1 SGHVS and CDR2 FNYEAQ. This chain's CDR3 is CASSSLAGSYNEQFF. The CDR3 DNA reads TGTGCCAGCAGCTCACTAGCGGGCTCGTACAATGAGCAGTTCTTC.

The V gene is TRBV7-3, the J gene TRBJ2-2; D may match TRBD1 or TRBD2 (7 bases each). Germline V gene lookup returns CDR1 SGHTA and CDR2 FQGTGA. This CDR3 has 16 amino acids. The germline V and J ends were trimmed by 5 bases and 5 bases, with 18 bases remaining between them. The CDR3 nucleotides read TGTGCCAGCAGCCTCACTAGCGCCAGGGGGACCGGGGAGCTGTTTTTT. Translating gives CASSLTSARGTGELFF.

This clonotype was recorded at least ten times. This chain uses TRBV29-1 with TRBJ2-1, with 7 bases fitting TRBD1. With 7 bases clipped from V and 5 bases from J, the junction kept 8 bases outside the gene matches. The CDR3 totals 13 residues. From germline, CDR1 is SQVTM and CDR2 ANQGSEA. The CDR3 DNA sequence: TGCAGCGCCTTCGACGACAGGGACAATGAGCAGTTCTTC. This gives the protein CSAFDDRDNEQFF.

This clonotype was seen repeatedly, ten times or more. The chain uses TRBV10-3 and TRBJ1-2; D is perhaps TRBD1 (5 bases). The V gene lost 2 bases and the J gene lost 4 bases, with 17 bases spanning the gap. The germline V gene encodes CDR1 ENHRY and CDR2 SYGVKD. The CDR3 covers 16 residues. Here the CDR3 reads CAISEPLGGKSYGYTF. CDR3 coding DNA: TGTGCCATCAGTGAGCCCCTTGGGGGGAAAAGCTATGGCTACACCTTC.

This clonotype has more than one count but fewer than ten. The chain carries TRBV6-2 or TRBV6-3 and TRBJ1-5; 8 nucleotides align to TRBD1. CDR1 and CDR2 (germline): MNHEY, SVGEGT. J was trimmed by 1 base and V by 7 bases; bases with no gene match: 9. This CDR3 is built from 16 residues. CDR3 DNA: TGTGCCAGCACCCCCGGAGGACAGGGAAGCAATCAGCCCCAGCATTTT. It is translated as CASTPGGQGSNQPQHF.

In its sample, this clonotype was seen many times. This sequence joins TRBV27 and TRBJ2-7, with 8 bases that match TRBD1. The CDR3 runs to 16 residues. J lost 6 bases, V lost 7 bases, and 17 bases had no gene match. CDR1 MNHEY and CDR2 SMNVEV come from the germline V gene (reference sequence). For the CDR3, the DNA is TGTGCCAGCACCTCCTCCGACAGGGGTCTGCTACGCGAGCAGTACTTC. Its translation: CASTSSDRGLLREQYF.